This passage covers 15 T cell receptor beta chains from one sample sequenced in a study of blood T cell repertoires in COVID-19. TCRdb's table, derived via immunoSEQ multiplex PCR, lists solely in-frame clones and lacks some. The sample includes approximately 140,000 clones, around four fifths seen only once; the top ten take 2.5% to 3%. The sequenced material came from peripheral blood. Receptors originate from a middle-aged woman with active or convalescent COVID-19.

The chain is built from TRBV2 and TRBJ1-5; D call uncertain. The CDR3 length is 14 residues. Germline V gene sequence: CDR1 SNHLY, CDR2 FYNNEI. The germline V and J ends were trimmed by 4 bases and 3 bases, with 10 bases remaining between them. The CDR3 region has the DNA TGTGCCAGCAGTGTAACCCGGGTCAATCAGCCCCAGCATTTT. Encoded protein: CASSVTRVNQPQHF.

The gene calls are TRBV29-1 and TRBJ1-3, with D possibly matching TRBD1 (5 bases). Germline V gene sequence: CDR1 SQVTM, CDR2 ANQGSEA. Trimming cost V 4 bases and J 0 bases, with 13 bases left between them. This CDR3 contains 15 residues. In DNA form, the CDR3 reads TGCAGCGTTGTTGGCAGGGCCAACTCTGGAAACACCATATATTTT. Residues: CSVVGRANSGNTIYF.

The genes are TRBV5-1 and TRBJ2-5, with D maybe TRBD1 (6 bases). Germline-derived CDR1 and CDR2 are SGHRS and YFSETQ. This CDR3 is built from 14 residues. Trimming shortened V by 4 bases and J by 1 base, and 11 bases separated the two germline ends. The CDR3 reads CASSQGDTQETQYF. Written as DNA, the CDR3 is TGCGCCAGCAGCCAAGGGGACACCCAAGAGACCCAGTACTTC.

The chain uses TRBV27 and TRBJ1-5; D is undetermined. CDR1 MNHEY and CDR2 SMNVEV come from the germline V gene (reference sequence). The length of the CDR3 is 16 residues. V was cut by 1 base and J by 0 bases, with 10 bases left in between. The CDR3 sequence: CASSLWGDNSNQPQHF. CDR3 DNA sequence: TGTGCCAGCAGTTTATGGGGAGATAATAGCAATCAGCCCCAGCATTTT.

The rearrangement links TRBV2 to TRBJ2-6; TRBD1 agrees at 7 bases. With V trimmed by 5 bases and J by 1 base, 11 bases remained unmatched. The CDR3 totals 18 residues. Germline values: CDR1 SNHLY, CDR2 FYNNEI. The CDR3 bases are TGTGCCAGCAGTCCCCTACAGGGGTTAAGGTCTGGGGCCAACGTCCTGACTTTC. This translates into CASSPLQGLRSGANVLTF. Variable domain in full (rest from reference TRBV2 and TRBJ2-6): EPEVTQTPSHQVTQMGQEVILRCVPISNHLYFYWYRQILGQKVEFLVSFYNNEISEKSEIFDDQFSVERPDGSNFTLKIRSTKLEDSAMYFCASSPLQGLRSGANVLTFGAGSRLTVL.

This clone came up a few times. The chain employs TRBV29-1 and TRBJ2-3; 12 bases are a match to TRBD2. The germline V gene encodes CDR1 SQVTM and CDR2 ANQGSEA. The CDR3 spans 16 residues. Trimming cost V 6 bases and J 6 bases; bases outside gene matches: 13. The CDR3 bases are TGCAGCGTCCTAGGGGCTCTAGCGGGAGGGCCCGATACGCAGTATTTT. Its protein is CSVLGALAGGPDTQYF.

The CDR3 reads CASSLPQRGSGELFF. In nucleotides, the CDR3 is TGTGCCAGCAGCTTACCCCAAAGGGGATCCGGGGAGCTGTTTTTT. This chain connects TRBV7-2 to TRBJ2-2; tentatively, D is TRBD1 (5 bases). V lost 2 bases to trimming and J lost 6 bases, with 13 bases between them. Germline V gene lookup returns CDR1 SGHTA and CDR2 FQGNSA. This CDR3 spans 15 amino acids.

V gene TRBV5-5 combines with J gene TRBJ2-3, with D unresolved. This CDR3 contains 13 residues. The V gene lost 4 bases and the J gene lost 0 bases, with 6 bases spanning the gap. Germline loops: CDR1 SGHKS, CDR2 YYEKEE (reference sequence). The CDR3 loop is CASSLLSTDTQYF. DNA for the CDR3: TGTGCCAGCAGCCTTTTAAGCACAGATACGCAGTATTTT.

V usage is TRBV28 and J usage is TRBJ1-6; 7 bases line up with TRBD1. Germline V gene sequence: CDR1 MDHEN, CDR2 SYDVKM. The CDR3 sequence is 15 residues long. Trimming removed 2 bases from V and 7 bases from J; junction bases left unmatched: 5. The CDR3 bases are TGTGCCAGCAGTTTACCCAGACAGGGAAATTCACCCCTCCACTTT. Residues: CASSLPRQGNSPLHF. The entire variable domain, with the rest obtained from reference TRBV28 and TRBJ1-6, is as follows: DVKVTQSSRYLVKRTGEKVFLECVQDMDHENMFWYRQDPGLGLRLIYFSYDVKMKEKGDIPEGYSVSREKKERFSLILESASTNQTSMYLCASSLPRQGNSPLHFGNGTRLTVT.

V gene TRBV14 combines with J gene TRBJ2-2; 7 bases agree with TRBD2. V shed 4 bases and J 4 bases; nucleotides not matched to a gene: 0. Germline CDR1 reads SGHDN; CDR2 reads FVKESK. There are 13 residues in the CDR3. This chain's CDR3 is CASSRGGTGELFF. CDR3 DNA: TGTGCCAGCAGCCGGGGGGGCACCGGGGAGCTGTTTTTT.

This clone occurred a few times. The gene calls are TRBV6-1 and TRBJ2-7; TRBD1 aligns across 8 bases. The V gene's germline CDR1 is MNHNS and CDR2 SASEGT. V dropped 3 bases and J dropped 2; count of bases not matched to a gene: 3. The CDR3 runs to 14 residues. The CDR3 is CASSDTGGPYEQYF. The DNA for the CDR3 is TGTGCCAGCAGTGACACAGGGGGTCCCTACGAGCAGTACTTC.

The J gene is TRBJ2-7, the V gene TRBV2; 8 bases match TRBD2. Germline values: CDR1 SNHLY, CDR2 FYNNEI. This CDR3 is 13 amino acids long. V trimming: 6 bases; J trimming: 4 bases; junction bases outside the gene matches: 5. This CDR3 reads CASRRTSMYEQYF. For the CDR3, the DNA is TGTGCCAGCAGGCGGACTAGCATGTACGAGCAGTACTTC.

This clone was detected once. V usage is TRBV24-1 and J usage is TRBJ1-4; 7 positions match TRBD1. The CDR3 length is 16 residues. With 6 bases clipped from V and 8 bases from J, the junction kept 14 bases outside the gene matches. CDR1 and CDR2 from the germline V gene are KGHDR and SFDVKD. The CDR3 protein is CATSSRDSLPFEKLFF. CDR3 DNA sequence: TGTGCCACCAGTTCCCGGGACAGCCTACCCTTCGAAAAACTGTTTTTT.

The chain uses TRBV30 and TRBJ2-6, with D tentatively TRBD2 (6 bases). Germline values: CDR1 GTSNPN, CDR2 SVGIG (reference sequence). The V and J ends lost 5 bases and 4 bases respectively, with 12 bases between them. The CDR3 loop spans 14 amino acids. The CDR3 region is CAWEAGRGANVLTF. The CDR3 DNA reads TGTGCCTGGGAAGCAGGGAGGGGGGCCAACGTCCTGACTTTC. Full variable domain (missing parts from reference TRBV30 and TRBJ2-6): SQTIHQWPATLVQPVGSPLSLECTVEGTSNPNLYWYRQAAGRGLQLLFYSVGIGQISSEVPQNLSASRPQDRQFILSSKKLLLSDSGFYLCAWEAGRGANVLTFGAGSRLTVL.

This chain uses TRBV7-9 with TRBJ1-6; no clear D. Germline values: CDR1 SEHNR, CDR2 FQNEAQ (reference sequence). Trimming removed 0 bases from V and 5 bases from J, with 8 bases in between. The length of the CDR3 is 15 residues. The CDR3 protein is CASSLALIDNSPLHF. CDR3 nucleotide sequence: TGTGCCAGCAGCTTAGCGCTAATAGATAATTCACCCCTCCACTTT.